A selection of T cell receptor beta chains follows, all from one sample in a study of radiotherapy plus CTLA-4 blockade in lung cancer. Here immunoSEQ multiplex PCR was the method, and the copy in TCRdb shows in-frame clones only, minus some. The data contain some 66,000 clones, around 86% of them seen just once; the ten biggest clones take up around 4%. The sample consisted of peripheral blood, taken from a patient treated with radiotherapy plus ipilimumab. These receptors originate from a human donor with non-small cell lung cancer who had a partial response to radiotherapy plus ipilimumab. Each CDR3 is given with its conserved first and last residue. A D gene is named only where the DNA matches it firmly. Where a row states a size, it is once, few, many or the class of an expanded clone; other rows omit it.

d_call,cdr3_length,j_call,clone_size,v_call,cdr3_aa,cdr3_nt
TRBD1,13,TRBJ1-1,NA,TRBV5-1,CASSSGQAPEAFF,TGCGCCAGCAGCTCAGGACAGGCCCCTGAAGCTTTCTTT
NA,12,TRBJ2-1,NA,TRBV28,CASSGGGGEQFF,TGTGCCAGCTCTGGGGGAGGGGGGGAGCAGTTCTTC
NA,15,TRBJ1-1,NA,TRBV6-5,CASSYSTGLNTEAFF,TGTGCCAGCAGTTACTCGACTGGCTTGAACACTGAAGCTTTCTTT
NA,13,TRBJ2-1,NA,TRBV5-4,CASSLDWDNEQFF,TGTGCCAGCAGTCTCGACTGGGACAATGAGCAGTTCTTC
TRBD1,16,TRBJ2-7,NA,TRBV27,CASSPNPGTGTYEQYF,TGTGCCAGCAGTCCCAACCCCGGGACAGGTACCTACGAGCAGTACTTC
NA,15,TRBJ1-2,NA,TRBV2,CASSGGVTGRGGYTF,TGTGCCAGCTCCGGAGGGGTCACAGGGAGGGGAGGCTACACCTTC
NA,11,TRBJ2-3,NA,TRBV5-1,CASRNTDTQYF,TGCGCCAGCCGTAACACAGATACGCAGTATTTT
NA,13,TRBJ1-4,NA,TRBV27,CASRGARNEKLFF,TGTGCCAGCAGGGGGGCCCGTAATGAAAAACTGTTTTTT
TRBD1,16,TRBJ2-5,few,TRBV14,CASSLRTGAREETQYF,TGTGCCAGCAGCCTTCGGACAGGCGCCCGAGAAGAGACCCAGTACTTC
NA,15,TRBJ2-7,NA,TRBV9,CASSVDVDSSYEQYF,TGTGCCAGCAGCGTAGACGTAGACAGCTCCTACGAGCAGTACTTC
TRBD1,15,TRBJ2-7,NA,TRBV10-1,CASSESWTGDSEQYF,TGCGCCAGCAGTGAGTCCTGGACAGGGGATAGCGAGCAGTACTTC
NA,18,TRBJ2-1,NA,TRBV28,CASSQAVRTSPGVSEQFF,TGTGCCAGCAGCCAGGCAGTGAGAACTAGCCCGGGAGTGAGTGAGCAGTTCTTC
NA,13,TRBJ2-7,once,TRBV7-2,CAAASGSGYEQYF,TGTGCCGCTGCTTCCGGGAGCGGTTACGAGCAGTACTTC
NA,13,TRBJ1-5,once,TRBV7-2,CASSLGVSQPQHF,TGTGCCAGCAGCTTGGGAGTTTCTCAGCCCCAGCATTTT
NA,11,TRBJ2-3,NA,TRBV6-6,CASSPSYTQYF,TGTGCCAGCAGCCCCTCTTATACGCAGTATTTT
TRBD1,15,TRBJ2-7,once,TRBV7-9,CASSPGTGIFDEQYF,TGTGCCAGCAGCCCCGGGACAGGGATATTTGACGAGCAGTACTTC